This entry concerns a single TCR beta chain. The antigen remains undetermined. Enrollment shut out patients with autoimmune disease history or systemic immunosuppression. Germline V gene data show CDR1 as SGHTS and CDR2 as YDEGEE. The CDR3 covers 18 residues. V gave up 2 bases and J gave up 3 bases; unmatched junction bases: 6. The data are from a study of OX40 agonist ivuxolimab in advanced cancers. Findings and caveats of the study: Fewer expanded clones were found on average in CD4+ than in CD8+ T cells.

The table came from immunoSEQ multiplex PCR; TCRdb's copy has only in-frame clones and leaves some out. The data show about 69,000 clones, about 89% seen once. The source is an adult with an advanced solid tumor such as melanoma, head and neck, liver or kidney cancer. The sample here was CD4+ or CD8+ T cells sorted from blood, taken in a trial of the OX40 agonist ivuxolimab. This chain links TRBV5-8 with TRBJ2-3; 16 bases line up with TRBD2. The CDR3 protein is CASSFPGLAGGQTDTQYF. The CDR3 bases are TGTGCCAGCAGCTTTCCGGGACTAGCGGGAGGGCAAACAGATACGCAGTATTTT. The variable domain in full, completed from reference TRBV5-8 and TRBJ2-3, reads EAGVTQSPTHLIKTRGQQATLRCSPISGHTSVYWYQQALGLGLQFLLWYDEGEERNRGNFPPRFSGRQFPNYSSELNVNALELEDSALYLCASSFPGLAGGQTDTQYFGPGTRLTVL.